This passage covers 7 T cell receptor beta chains from one sample sequenced in a study of blood T cells in healthy people across ages. Alongside a J-beta primer mix, a sample-barcoded 5' primer served in a second PCR lasting about 7 to 11 cycles. From the 5' RACE reads, TCRdb called clonotypes with MiXCR, one entry per CDR3 protein. The repertoire holds some 550,000 distinct CDR3 sequences, with about 45% as singletons. The material sequenced was blood. Source of these receptors: a man older than 75 in good health.

This clonotype was seen just once. An end of the junction does not agree with germline; a read error may underlie this. The V gene is TRBV7-7, the J gene TRBJ2-2; D may match TRBD1 or TRBD2 (5 bases each). The CDR3 is 16 residues long. The germline CDR1 and CDR2 sequences are SSHAT and FNYEAQ (reference sequence). The DNA of the CDR3 is TGTGCTAGCAGCTCGGGACGGACTTCCGCCGGGGGGGAGCTGTTTTTT. It is translated as CASSSGRTSAGGELFF.

The J gene is TRBJ2-3, the V gene TRBV4-1; D possibly corresponds to TRBD2 (6 bases). CDR3 size: 15 residues. Germline loops: CDR1 MGHRA, CDR2 YSYEKL. V was shortened by 2 bases and J by 5 bases, with 14 bases between the two germline ends. CDR3 DNA: TGCGCCAGCAGCCAACCACTAGGAGGGAAAGATACGCAGTATTTT. The encoded protein is CASSQPLGGKDTQYF.

This sequence joins TRBV3-1 and TRBJ1-2; weak D call: TRBD1 (6 bases). The V end was cut by 4 bases, the J end by 7 bases, with 13 bases between. This CDR3 spans 13 amino acids. Germline CDR1 is LGHDT and CDR2 is YNNKEL (reference sequence). In nucleotides, the CDR3 is TGTGCCAGCAGCCCTCTCGTAGGGGGTGGCTACACCTTC. It specifies CASSPLVGGGYTF.

This clonotype came up once. V and J are TRBV9 and TRBJ2-1; TRBD2 aligns across 9 bases. The germline gives CDR1 SGDLS, CDR2 YYNGEE. J was trimmed by 2 bases and V by 4 bases; bases with no gene match: 7. The CDR3 totals 16 residues. For the CDR3, the DNA is TGTGCCAGCAGCACGAGCGGGAGGTTGCCCTACAATGAGCAGTTCTTC. Translating gives CASSTSGRLPYNEQFF.

The chain joins TRBV5-5 to TRBJ2-1; D assignment may be TRBD1 or TRBD2 (5 bases each). V lost 4 bases to trimming and J lost 10 bases, with 21 bases between them. Germline V CDR1 and CDR2: SGHKS, YYEKEE (reference sequence). CDR3 length: 15 amino acids. The CDR3 DNA sequence: TGTGCCAGCAGCCTCCTTAGGGGAGATGGACGGGAGCAGTTCTTC. Protein product: CASSLLRGDGREQFF.

V is TRBV25-1 and J is TRBJ2-5; D remains unclear. The last part of the DNA fits TRBJ2-7 better; the J call may be wrong. Germline V gene lookup returns CDR1 MGHDK and CDR2 SYGVNS. This CDR3 is 14 amino acids long. CDR3 DNA: TGTGCCAGCAGTCGCGCCCCAGATGAGGCCGAGCAGTACTTC. Protein sequence: CASSRAPDEAEQYF.

This clonotype was recorded only once. It may be a read error: a sequence one base away is much more abundant. The chain links TRBV6-1 to TRBJ2-7, with TRBD2 matching over 8 bases. The germline CDR1 and CDR2 sequences are MNHNS and SASEGT. The CDR3 is 19 amino acids. The CDR3 sequence is CAGSRTSPRNYRSSYEQYF. The CDR3 DNA reads as TGTGCCGGCAGTCGGACTAGCCCTAGGAACTATAGGAGCTCCTACGAGCAGTACTTC.